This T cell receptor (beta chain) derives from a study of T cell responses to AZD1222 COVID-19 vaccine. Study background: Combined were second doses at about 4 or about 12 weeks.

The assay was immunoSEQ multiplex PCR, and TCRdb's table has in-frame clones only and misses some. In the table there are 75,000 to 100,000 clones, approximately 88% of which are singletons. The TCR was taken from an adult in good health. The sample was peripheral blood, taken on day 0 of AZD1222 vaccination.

The CDR3 bases are TGTGCTAGTGGTTTAGATAGAGCCAATCAGCCCCAGCATTTT. As protein: CASGLDRANQPQHF. V gene TRBV12-5 combines with J gene TRBJ1-5; unclear D gene. The CDR3 contains 14 residues. Between the trimmed V and J ends, which lost 3 bases and 3 bases, there was a span of 9 bases. Germline values: CDR1 LGHNT, CDR2 FRNRAP.